Below, 26 T cell receptor beta chains from the same sample are listed, as sequenced in a study of spatial heterogeneity in lung cancer (dated by TCRdb to between 2018 and 2021). This specimen's time point label, interpreted: sample taken at primary tumor resection. Receptor amplification or capture employed 5' RACE. Sequencing was performed on a NextSeq 500. Through fastp at Q25 and MiXCR, TCRdb rebuilt clones from the public reads, retaining in-frame beta chains. Merged by CDR3 protein, the rows form single entries marked with the most common genes and DNA. Here the sample has under 11,000 distinct CDR3 sequences; around 11% occur a single time. The ten largest clones take up 10% to 15% of the sample. Antigens for these TCRs are unknown. The research as a whole found: A correlation was observed between the number of expanded intratumoral alpha and beta TCRs and the tumor nonsynonymous mutation count.

Sequenced material: lung tumor tissue, taken at surgery. The source of these receptors is a female donor with early-stage non-small cell lung cancer.

This clonotype is medium-sized within its sample. The chain couples TRBV29-1 to TRBJ2-1, with TRBD1 matching 8 bases. V shed 3 bases, J shed 8 bases, and the junction held 0 bases outside the gene matches. Germline V gene data show CDR1 as SQVTM and CDR2 as ANQGSEA. CDR3 length: 11 amino acids. The CDR3 DNA sequence: TGCAGCGTTGACAGGGGGCATGAGCAGTTCTTC. This codes for CSVDRGHEQFF.

The chain uses TRBV6-2 or TRBV6-3 and TRBJ1-5; 10 nucleotides align to TRBD1. This CDR3 has 15 amino acids. Germline V CDR1 and CDR2: MNHEY, SVGEGT. Losses at the gene ends were 6 bases for V and 2 bases for J; bases not matched to a gene: 4. For the CDR3, the DNA is TGTGCCAGCAGAACCGGGACAGGGGGCAATCAGCCCCAGCATTTT. Protein sequence: CASRTGTGGNQPQHF.

This clonotype appeared a single time. A single base separates this from a much larger clone, so it may be a read error. This rearrangement joins TRBV18 to TRBJ2-7; a possible D gene is TRBD1 (6 bases). This CDR3 has 14 residues. From germline, CDR1 is KGHSH and CDR2 LQKENI. The DNA for the CDR3 is TGTGCCAGCTCACCAGCTCCAGGGGCCTACGAGAAGTACTTC. Protein: CASSPAPGAYEKYF. Supplemented by reference TRBV18 and TRBJ2-7, the full variable domain reads NAGVMQNPRHLVRRRGQEARLRCSPMKGHSHVYWYRQLPEEGLKFMVYLQKENIIDESGMPKERFSAEFPKEGPSILRIQQVVRGDSAAYFCASSPAPGAYEKYFGPGTRLTVT.

Ten or more counts support this clonotype. The chain couples TRBV18 to TRBJ1-1; the match to TRBD1 covers 8 bases. This CDR3 contains 15 residues. Germline assignment: CDR1 KGHSH and CDR2 LQKENI. After removal of 3 bases from V and 2 bases from J, the junction contained 5 bases not matched to a gene. The CDR3 region has the DNA TGTGCCAGCTCACCCCTCGACAGGGGAAACACTGAAGCTTTCTTT. It encodes CASSPLDRGNTEAFF.

This clonotype was picked up many times. This chain's CDR3 is CASSEYRGIYEQYF. The CDR3 DNA follows: TGTGCCAGCAGTGAATACAGGGGGATCTACGAGCAGTACTTC. V gene TRBV2 combines with J gene TRBJ2-7, with 8 positions matching TRBD1. The germline gives CDR1 SNHLY, CDR2 FYNNEI. This CDR3 is 14 amino acids long. With 2 bases clipped from V and 3 bases from J, the junction kept 3 bases outside the gene matches.

This chain connects TRBV6-5 to TRBJ2-3; TRBD1 is a possible D gene (5 bases). The CDR3 loop spans 13 amino acids. The ends were cut back, 2 bases at V and 5 bases at J, with 8 bases in the middle. CDR1 and CDR2 (germline): MNHEY, SVGAGI. The CDR3 here is CASSYGAIDTQYF. In DNA form, the CDR3 reads TGTGCCAGCAGTTACGGGGCGATAGATACGCAGTATTTT.

Relative to its sample, this clonotype is medium-sized. The chain couples TRBV7-6 to TRBJ2-2; 7 bases agree with TRBD2. The CDR3 runs to 16 residues. With V trimmed by 3 bases and J by 3 bases, 7 bases remained unmatched. Per the germline V gene, CDR1 is SGHVS and CDR2 is FNYEAQ. The CDR3 DNA follows: TGTGCCAGCAGCTTGGAGGCGGGAGCCTACACCGGGGAGCTGTTTTTT. Protein: CASSLEAGAYTGELFF.

In its sample, this clonotype was seen many times. V and J are TRBV5-1 and TRBJ1-2; D remains unclear. The CDR3 loop spans 15 amino acids. The V end was cut by 3 bases, the J end by 5 bases, with 17 bases between. Germline V gene data show CDR1 as SGHRS and CDR2 as YFSETQ. CDR3 amino acids: CASSSYRDGPYGYTF. As DNA, the CDR3 is TGCGCCAGCAGCTCTTACAGAGATGGCCCGTATGGCTACACCTTC.

By share, this clonotype counts as medium-sized. The chain has TRBV28 and TRBJ2-3; no clear D. Germline V gene data show CDR1 as MDHEN and CDR2 as SYDVKM. The CDR3 contains 15 residues. V was trimmed by 3 bases and J by 0 bases, leaving 10 bases between them. CDR3 DNA: TGTGCCAGCAGTTTTGACTTAACTAGCACAGATACGCAGTATTTT. It is translated as CASSFDLTSTDTQYF. The variable domain in full, completed from reference TRBV28 and TRBJ2-3, reads DVKVTQSSRYLVKRTGEKVFLECVQDMDHENMFWYRQDPGLGLRLIYFSYDVKMKEKGDIPEGYSVSREKKERFSLILESASTNQTSMYLCASSFDLTSTDTQYFGPGTRLTVL.

This clonotype was seen only a few times. CDR3 sequence (DNA): TGTGCCAGCAGCCAAGATCTCCCGGGGGGGCCAAGGAATGAGCAGTTCTTC. This sequence encodes CASSQDLPGGPRNEQFF. This sequence joins TRBV3-1 and TRBJ2-1; 8 bases map to TRBD2. There are 17 residues in the CDR3. CDR1 is LGHDT, CDR2 YNNKEL, per germline (reference sequence). V lost 0 bases and J lost 7; bases outside the gene matches: 11.

This clonotype showed up just a few times. The chain uses TRBV7-2 and TRBJ1-6, with 7 positions matching TRBD1. The CDR3 covers 14 residues. Germline V lookup: CDR1 SGHTA, CDR2 FQGNSA. V shed 5 bases and J 8 bases; nucleotides not matched to a gene: 6. The CDR3 region is CASSTRGNDSPLHF. The CDR3, as DNA: TGTGCCAGCAGCACCAGGGGGAACGATTCACCCCTCCACTTT.

This clonotype was seen a handful of times. This chain links TRBV3-1 with TRBJ1-1; possibly TRBD1 for D (6 bases). Between the trimmed V and J ends, which lost 3 bases and 8 bases, there was a span of 22 bases. In germline, CDR1 is LGHDT, CDR2 YNNKEL (reference sequence). The CDR3 sequence is 16 residues long. In nucleotides, the CDR3 is TGTGCCAGCAGCCACCACGGGGGGGGCCTCATAGGCGAAGCTTTCTTT. Translating it yields CASSHHGGGLIGEAFF.

This clonotype counts as medium-sized. This chain uses TRBV4-3 with TRBJ1-4; unclear D gene. This CDR3 has 16 residues. Germline V lookup: CDR1 LGHNA, CDR2 YSLEER. Trimming pared 4 bases from V and 0 bases from J, leaving 12 bases between. The CDR3 nucleotides are TGCGCCAGCAGCCCGCGGGAGACGGCAACTAATGAAAAACTGTTTTTT. It specifies CASSPRETATNEKLFF.

By share, this clonotype ranks as medium-sized. The rearrangement uses TRBV10-3 and TRBJ2-1; 7 bases fit TRBD1. The CDR3 has 13 residues. V trimming: 10 bases; J trimming: 4 bases; junction bases outside the gene matches: 7. Germline values: CDR1 ENHRY, CDR2 SYGVKD. The CDR3: CATAPTGYNEQFF. For the CDR3, the DNA is TGTGCCACCGCACCGACAGGGTACAATGAGCAGTTCTTC.

For this clonotype: At one end the junction does not follow the germline gene, possibly because of a read error. The rearrangement links TRBV12-3 or TRBV12-4 to TRBJ2-6; 9 bases agree with TRBD1. The CDR3 loop spans 15 amino acids. CDR3 residues: CASTTGGSGTNVLTF. DNA for the CDR3: TGTGCCAGCACCACAGGGGGCTCTGGGACCAACGTCCTGACTTTC.

This clonotype was seen ten or more times. This chain joins TRBV5-1 and TRBJ2-1, with 9 bases identical to TRBD2. The V gene's germline CDR1 is SGHRS and CDR2 YFSETQ. This CDR3 spans 13 amino acids. The V segment lost 4 bases and the J segment 12 bases; nucleotides outside the gene matches: 8. The CDR3 bases are TGCGCCAGCAGCGCCTGGACTAGCGATACGCAGTTCTTC. This translates into CASSAWTSDTQFF.

The chain is built from TRBV20-1 and TRBJ2-7; D tentatively fits TRBD1 or TRBD2 (5 bases each). V was shortened by 3 bases and J by 6 bases, with 12 bases between the two germline ends. The CDR3 runs 12 residues. Germline CDR1 is DFQATT and CDR2 is SNEGSKA (reference sequence). The CDR3 spells CSARGPAGEQYF. Written as DNA, the CDR3 is TGCAGTGCTAGGGGACCGGCTGGCGAGCAGTACTTC.

This clonotype was counted at least ten times. V usage is TRBV29-1 and J usage is TRBJ2-7, with TRBD2 matching 12 bases. Germline loops: CDR1 SQVTM, CDR2 ANQGSEA. CDR3 length: 13 amino acids. With 6 bases clipped from V and 6 bases from J, the junction kept 6 bases outside the gene matches. CDR3: CSVRGLAGREQYF. CDR3 bases: TGCAGCGTCCGAGGACTAGCGGGGCGCGAGCAGTACTTC.

In its sample, this clonotype was seen a few times. The chain recombines TRBV5-1 with TRBJ1-2; 9 bases match TRBD1. The CDR3 runs to 14 residues. V shed 0 bases and J 12 bases; nucleotides not matched to a gene: 9. Germline CDR1 reads SGHRS; CDR2 reads YFSETQ. The CDR3 DNA reads as TGCGCCAGCAGCTTGGTTCCGGGACAGGGTTTGAACACCTTC. Translated: CASSLVPGQGLNTF.

The chain has TRBV20-1 and TRBJ2-3, with 8 nucleotides matching TRBD1. Germline CDR1 is DFQATT and CDR2 is SNEGSKA (reference sequence). This CDR3 spans 15 amino acids. With V trimmed by 4 bases and J by 6 bases, 12 bases remained unmatched. The CDR3 here is CSANSDRATGDTQYF. In DNA, the CDR3 is TGCAGTGCTAACTCGGACAGGGCAACTGGGGATACGCAGTATTTT.

By proportion, this clonotype is medium-sized (0.01 to 0.1%). The chain carries TRBV11-2 and TRBJ2-1; 7 bases agree with TRBD1. The germline V gene encodes CDR1 SGHAT and CDR2 FQNNGV. J lost 1 base, V lost 4 bases, and 13 bases had no gene match. CDR3 size: 18 residues. In DNA, the CDR3 is TGTGCCAGCAGCTCTCCCTCGACAGGGTCGGCATCCTACAATGAGCAGTTCTTC. Its protein is CASSSPSTGSASYNEQFF.

This clonotype was recorded many times. Here the CDR3 reads CASSAFLGLTEAFF. The CDR3 coding sequence is TGTGCCAGCAGCGCCTTTTTGGGCCTCACTGAAGCTTTCTTT. The J gene is TRBJ1-1, the V gene TRBV7-2; D remains ambiguous. V shed 5 bases and J shed 4 bases, with 14 bases lying between them. There are 14 residues in the CDR3. CDR1 and CDR2 (germline): SGHTA, FQGNSA. Using reference TRBV7-2 and TRBJ1-1 for the parts outside the CDR3, the full variable domain is GAGVSQSPSNKVTEKGKDVELRCDPISGHTALYWYRQSLGQGLEFLIYFQGNSAPDKSGLPSDRFSAERTGGSVSTLTIQRTQQEDSAVYLCASSAFLGLTEAFFGQGTRLTVV.

The CDR3 region has the DNA TGTGCCAGCAAGCGGGAGGCCTACGCACCCTACGAGCAGTACTTC. It specifies CASKREAYAPYEQYF. J is TRBJ2-7 and V is TRBV6-5; 9 positions match TRBD2. The CDR3 is 15 residues long. Germline loops: CDR1 MNHEY, CDR2 SVGAGI. V shed 7 bases, J shed 2 bases, and the junction held 9 bases outside the gene matches.

The CDR3 region is CASSSSGGTYNEQFF. CDR3 nucleotides: TGTGCCAGCAGCTCGAGCGGGGGGACTTACAATGAGCAGTTCTTC. The chain links TRBV6-5 to TRBJ2-1; 9 nucleotides line up with TRBD2. CDR1 MNHEY and CDR2 SVGAGI come from the germline V gene. V trimming: 6 bases; J trimming: 4 bases; junction bases outside the gene matches: 7. CDR3 size: 15 residues.

For the CDR3, the DNA is TGTGCCAGCAGCCAAGGTTTGACGGGGGGTTCCTACAATGAGCAGTTCTTC. Translation: CASSQGLTGGSYNEQFF. The chain uses TRBV3-1 and TRBJ2-1; TRBD2 matches 7 bases. CDR3 length: 17 amino acids. V shed 1 base and J 1 base; nucleotides not matched to a gene: 7. Germline V gene sequence: CDR1 LGHDT, CDR2 YNNKEL (reference sequence).

The chain is built from TRBV19 and TRBJ2-1; 7 positions agree with TRBD2. Germline lookup yields CDR1 LNHDA and CDR2 SQIVND (reference sequence). The trim removed 3 bases at V and 6 bases at J, leaving 8 bases unmatched. The CDR3 is made up of 15 amino acids. CDR3 in amino acids: CASSMTMSSGNEQFF. CDR3 nucleotide sequence: TGTGCCAGTAGTATGACGATGTCTAGCGGCAATGAGCAGTTCTTC.